The T cell receptor beta chain described here comes from a study of long-term antiretroviral therapy in people with HIV. Looked up from germline, CDR1 is MGHRA and CDR2 is YSYEKL. The V gene end was trimmed by 3 bases and the J gene end by 0 bases; junction bases not matched to a gene: 6. This CDR3 is built from 17 residues. Survey-level immunoSEQ v3.0 assays were run. The method was immunoSEQ multiplex PCR; TCRdb's version includes in-frame clones alone and lacks a portion of them. The repertoire holds around 20,000 clones, with approximately 92% as singletons. The gene calls are TRBV4-1 and TRBJ2-3; 10 bases align to TRBD2. The specimen comprised unsorted PBMCs, sampled 4.2 years after starting antiretroviral therapy. The receptor's source is a man aged 45-65 years with HIV. The CDR3 region has the DNA TGCGCCAGCAGCCATCAGCGGGGGGGTTCTAGCACAGATACGCAGTATTTT. Encoded protein: CASSHQRGGSSTDTQYF.